Listed below are T cell receptor beta chains from one sample, sequenced in a study of blood T cell repertoires in COVID-19. Here immunoSEQ multiplex PCR was the method, and the copy in TCRdb shows in-frame clones only, minus some. The sample records under 40,000 clones, about 85% being singletons. The sample consisted of peripheral blood. These receptors all stem from a woman aged 80 or over with active or convalescent COVID-19. The CDR3 runs from the conserved cysteine through the conserved F or W. Size tells how often a clone was seen (once, few, many) or the class of an expanded clone, and some rows leave it out.

TRBJ1-2 | TRBV21-1 | . | CASSKDFRERGTGIANYGYTF
TRBJ1-5 | TRBV3-1/TRBV3-2 | . | CASSLWDREQPQHF
TRBJ1-4 | TRBV21-1 | . | CASSEGQDTGKKLFF
TRBJ1-6 | TRBV5-6 | . | CASSLVQGNSPLHF
TRBJ2-1 | TRBV21-1 | . | CASSKRDRGFDNEQFF
TRBJ1-1 | TRBV4-1 | . | CASSLGTLGRNTEAFF
TRBJ2-2 | TRBV18 | . | CASSPTRGPGNTGELFF
TRBJ1-5 | TRBV5-4 | . | CASSLDGHSNQPQHF
TRBJ2-7 | TRBV29-1 | . | CSVLGETSGYEQYF
TRBJ2-3 | TRBV19 | . | CASSIRGEIAGGRADTQYF
TRBJ1-4 | TRBV19 | . | CASSIPGQGNEKLFF
TRBJ1-2 | TRBV19 | . | CASSVDRARGYTF
TRBJ2-3 | TRBV27 | . | CASSAYGTAFSNTQYF
TRBJ2-5 | TRBV19 | . | CASRLTSGSSQETQYF
TRBJ1-6 | TRBV5-6 | . | CAIRQGDSPLHF
TRBJ2-3 | TRBV6-6 | . | CASHPAGAGTDTQYF
TRBJ1-5 | TRBV19 | . | CASSIGQGMGSNQPQHF
TRBJ2-5 | TRBV3-1/TRBV3-2 | few | CASSQGGGATETQYF
TRBJ1-5 | TRBV6-6 | . | CASSYGAGGNQPQHF
TRBJ2-7 | TRBV4-1 | . | CASSRSLDRGRSDEQYF
TRBJ1-2 | TRBV7-8 | . | CASSPAGTGDFYGYTF
TRBJ1-1 | TRBV18 | . | CASSPKAGGEAFF
TRBJ1-2 | TRBV30 | . | CAWRTGAPIGYTF
TRBJ1-1 | TRBV3-1/TRBV3-2 | . | CASSQWDLNTEAFF
TRBJ2-3 | TRBV9 | once | CASSRTGSGGPFTDTQYF
TRBJ2-3 | TRBV6-1 | . | CASSVGGLRGTDTQYF